This TCR beta chain was obtained from a study of PD-1 blockade in classical Hodgkin lymphoma. Study conclusions and caveats: Nivolumab initiation under 1 year post-ASCT meant exclusion.

V gave up 8 bases and J gave up 6 bases; unmatched junction bases: 15. Looked up from germline, CDR1 is MNHEY and CDR2 is SMNVEV (reference sequence). This CDR3 has 18 amino acids. Every patient relapsed after autologous stem cell transplantation, and brentuximab vedotin exposure varied. As concerns this clone: Its specificity is unknown.

TCRdb's table, derived via immunoSEQ multiplex PCR, lists solely in-frame clones and lacks some. The sample yields 75,000 to 100,000 clones, 80% to 85% seen once. The chain employs TRBV27 and TRBJ2-1; 14 positions match TRBD2. The receptor's source is a human donor with classical Hodgkin lymphoma. The sequencing used peripheral blood mononuclear cells (PBMCs), collected at baseline. The CDR3 bases are TGTGCCAGCTCCCGACTAGCGGGAGGGCTAATAGTGTCCAATGAGCAGTTCTTC. Amino acid sequence: CASSRLAGGLIVSNEQFF.